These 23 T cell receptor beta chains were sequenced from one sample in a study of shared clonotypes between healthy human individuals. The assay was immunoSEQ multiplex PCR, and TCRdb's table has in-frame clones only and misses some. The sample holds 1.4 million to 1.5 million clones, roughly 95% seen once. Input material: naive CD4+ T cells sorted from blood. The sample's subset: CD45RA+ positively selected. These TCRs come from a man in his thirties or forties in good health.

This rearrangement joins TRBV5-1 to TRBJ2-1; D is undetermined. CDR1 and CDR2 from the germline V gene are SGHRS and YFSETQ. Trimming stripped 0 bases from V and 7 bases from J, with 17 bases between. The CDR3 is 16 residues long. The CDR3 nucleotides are TGCGCCAGCAGCTTGGAGGTCAGCAACCTGGGGAATGAGCAGTTCTTC. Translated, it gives CASSLEVSNLGNEQFF.

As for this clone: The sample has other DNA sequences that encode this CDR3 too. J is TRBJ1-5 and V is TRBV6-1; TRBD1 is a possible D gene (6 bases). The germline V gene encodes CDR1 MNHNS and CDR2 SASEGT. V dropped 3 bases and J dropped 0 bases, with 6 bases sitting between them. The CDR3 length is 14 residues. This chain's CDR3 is CASSEGHSNQPQHF. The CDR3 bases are TGTGCCAGCAGTGAGGGACATAGCAATCAGCCCCAGCATTTT.

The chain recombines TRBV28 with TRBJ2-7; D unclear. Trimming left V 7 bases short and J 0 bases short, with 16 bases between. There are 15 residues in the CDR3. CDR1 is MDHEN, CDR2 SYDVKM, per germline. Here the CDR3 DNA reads TGTGCCAGCAAGTCCCCGGGCAGAAGCTCCTACGAGCAGTACTTC. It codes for CASKSPGRSSYEQYF.

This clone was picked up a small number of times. The CDR3 reads CASSEGVTRGYTF. CDR3 coding DNA: TGTGCCAGCAGTGAGGGGGTGACCCGGGGCTACACCTTC. The chain joins TRBV6-1 to TRBJ1-2; tentative D call: TRBD1 (5 bases). The CDR3 runs 13 residues. The V gene's germline CDR1 is MNHNS and CDR2 SASEGT. V was trimmed by 3 bases and J by 8 bases, leaving 13 bases between them.

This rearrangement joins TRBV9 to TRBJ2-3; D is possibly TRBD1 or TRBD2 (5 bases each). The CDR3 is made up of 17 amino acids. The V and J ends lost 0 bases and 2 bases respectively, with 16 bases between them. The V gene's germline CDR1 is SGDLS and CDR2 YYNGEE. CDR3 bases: TGTGCCAGCAGCGTAGCTACGGGGCGGCTAGTCACAGATACGCAGTATTTT. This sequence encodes CASSVATGRLVTDTQYF.

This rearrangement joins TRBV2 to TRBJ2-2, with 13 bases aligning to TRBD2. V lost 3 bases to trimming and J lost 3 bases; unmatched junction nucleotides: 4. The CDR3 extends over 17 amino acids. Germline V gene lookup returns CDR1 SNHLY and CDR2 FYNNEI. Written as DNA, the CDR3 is TGTGCCAGCAGTGATGGACTAGCGGGAGTGTACACCGGGGAGCTGTTTTTT. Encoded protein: CASSDGLAGVYTGELFF.

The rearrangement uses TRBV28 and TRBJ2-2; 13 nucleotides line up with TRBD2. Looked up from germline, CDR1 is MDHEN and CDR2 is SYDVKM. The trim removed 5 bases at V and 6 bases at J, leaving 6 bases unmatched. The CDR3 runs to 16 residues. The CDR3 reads CASSHRLAGGSGELFF. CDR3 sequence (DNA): TGTGCCAGCAGTCACCGACTAGCGGGAGGCTCCGGGGAGCTGTTTTTT. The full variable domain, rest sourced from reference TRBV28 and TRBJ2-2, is DVKVTQSSRYLVKRTGEKVFLECVQDMDHENMFWYRQDPGLGLRLIYFSYDVKMKEKGDIPEGYSVSREKKERFSLILESASTNQTSMYLCASSHRLAGGSGELFFGEGSRLTVL.

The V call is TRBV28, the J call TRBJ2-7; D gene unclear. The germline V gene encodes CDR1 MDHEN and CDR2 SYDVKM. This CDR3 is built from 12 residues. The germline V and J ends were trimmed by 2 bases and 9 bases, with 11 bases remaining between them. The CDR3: CASSLLGRGQYF. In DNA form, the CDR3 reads TGTGCCAGCAGTTTACTAGGTCGTGGGCAGTACTTC.

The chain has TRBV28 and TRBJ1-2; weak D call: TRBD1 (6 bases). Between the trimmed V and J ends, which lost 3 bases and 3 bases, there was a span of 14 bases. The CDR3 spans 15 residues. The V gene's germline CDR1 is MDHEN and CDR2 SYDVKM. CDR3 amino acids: CASSFPTGIYYGYTF. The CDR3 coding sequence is TGTGCCAGCAGTTTTCCCACAGGGATCTACTATGGCTACACCTTC.

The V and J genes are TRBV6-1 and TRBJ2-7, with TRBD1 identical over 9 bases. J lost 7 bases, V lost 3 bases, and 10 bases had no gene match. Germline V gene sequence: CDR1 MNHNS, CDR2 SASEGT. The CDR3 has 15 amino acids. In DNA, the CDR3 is TGTGCCAGCAGTGACTCCGGACAGGGGTACCGGGAGCAGTACTTC. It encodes CASSDSGQGYREQYF.

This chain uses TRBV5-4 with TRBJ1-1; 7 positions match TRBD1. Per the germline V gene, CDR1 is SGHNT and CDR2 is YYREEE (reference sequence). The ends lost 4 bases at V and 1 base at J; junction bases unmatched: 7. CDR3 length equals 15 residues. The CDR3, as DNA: TGTGCCAGCAGCGTGGGACAGAACAAGAACACTGAAGCTTTCTTT. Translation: CASSVGQNKNTEAFF.

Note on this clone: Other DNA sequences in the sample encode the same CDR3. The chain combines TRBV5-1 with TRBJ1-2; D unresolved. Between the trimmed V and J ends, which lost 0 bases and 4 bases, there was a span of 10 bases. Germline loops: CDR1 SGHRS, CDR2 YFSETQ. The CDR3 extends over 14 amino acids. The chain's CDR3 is CASSLGQDVYGYTF. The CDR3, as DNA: TGCGCCAGCAGCTTGGGCCAAGATGTCTATGGCTACACCTTC.

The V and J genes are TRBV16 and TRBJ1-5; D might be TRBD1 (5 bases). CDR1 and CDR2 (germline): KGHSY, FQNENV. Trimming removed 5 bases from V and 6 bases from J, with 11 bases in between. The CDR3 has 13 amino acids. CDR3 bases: TGTGCCAGCAGCTGGGGGGGAAGTCAGCCCCAGCATTTT. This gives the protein CASSWGGSQPQHF.

The CDR3 DNA reads as TGTGCCAGCTATACTACAGGGAGTGGAAACACCATATATTTT. As protein: CASYTTGSGNTIYF. J is TRBJ1-3 and V is TRBV28, with a weak D call TRBD1 (6 bases). Per germline, CDR1 MDHEN and CDR2 SYDVKM. This CDR3 spans 14 amino acids. Trimming took off 8 bases at V and 3 bases at J, with 14 bases between the two ends.

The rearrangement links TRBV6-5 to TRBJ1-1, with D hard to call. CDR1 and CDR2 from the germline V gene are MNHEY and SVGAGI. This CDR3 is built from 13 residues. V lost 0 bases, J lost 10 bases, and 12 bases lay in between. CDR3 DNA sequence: TGTGCCAGCAGTTACTCGAAGGTCTCCGGAGCTTTCTTT. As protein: CASSYSKVSGAFF.

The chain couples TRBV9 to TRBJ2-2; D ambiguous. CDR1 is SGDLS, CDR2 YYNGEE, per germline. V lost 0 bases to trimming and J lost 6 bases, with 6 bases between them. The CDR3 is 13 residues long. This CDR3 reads CASSVVLSGELFF. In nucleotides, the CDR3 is TGTGCCAGCAGCGTAGTTTTATCCGGGGAGCTGTTTTTT.

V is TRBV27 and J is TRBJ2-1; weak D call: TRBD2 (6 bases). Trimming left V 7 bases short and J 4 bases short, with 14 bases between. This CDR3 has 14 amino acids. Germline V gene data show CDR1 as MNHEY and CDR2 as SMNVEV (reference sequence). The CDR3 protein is CASTRGIAYNEQFF. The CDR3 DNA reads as TGTGCCAGCACCCGGGGGATAGCTTACAATGAGCAGTTCTTC.

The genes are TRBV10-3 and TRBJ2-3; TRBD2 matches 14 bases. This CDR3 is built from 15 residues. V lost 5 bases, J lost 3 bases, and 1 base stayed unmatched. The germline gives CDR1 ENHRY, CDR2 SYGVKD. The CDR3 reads CAISRLAGGTDTQYF. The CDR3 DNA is TGTGCCATCAGTCGACTAGCGGGAGGGACAGATACGCAGTATTTT.

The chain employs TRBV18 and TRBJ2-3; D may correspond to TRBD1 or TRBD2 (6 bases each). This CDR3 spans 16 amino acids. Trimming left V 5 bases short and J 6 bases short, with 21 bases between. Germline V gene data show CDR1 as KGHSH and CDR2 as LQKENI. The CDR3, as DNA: TGTGCCAGCTCAGGACCACAGGGAGGCCCGTTGGATACGCAGTATTTT. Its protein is CASSGPQGGPLDTQYF.

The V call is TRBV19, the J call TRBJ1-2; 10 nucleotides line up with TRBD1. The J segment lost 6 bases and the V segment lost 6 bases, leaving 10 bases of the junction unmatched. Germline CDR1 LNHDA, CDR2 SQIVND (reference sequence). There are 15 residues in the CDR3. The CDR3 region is CASRTKPGQGNGYTF. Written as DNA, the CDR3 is TGTGCCAGTAGAACCAAGCCGGGACAGGGGAATGGCTACACCTTC.

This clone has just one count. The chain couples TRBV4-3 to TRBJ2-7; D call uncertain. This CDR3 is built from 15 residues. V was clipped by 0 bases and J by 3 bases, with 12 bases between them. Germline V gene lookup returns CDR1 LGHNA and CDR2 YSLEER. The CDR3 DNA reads TGCGCCAGCAGCCAAGACTATTCAGGCAACTACGAGCAGTACTTC. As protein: CASSQDYSGNYEQYF.

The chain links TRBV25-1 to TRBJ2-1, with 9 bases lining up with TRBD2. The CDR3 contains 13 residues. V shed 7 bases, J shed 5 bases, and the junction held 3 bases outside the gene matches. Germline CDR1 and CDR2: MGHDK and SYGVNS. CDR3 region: CASTGLANNEQFF. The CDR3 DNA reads TGTGCCAGCACCGGACTAGCGAACAATGAGCAGTTCTTC.

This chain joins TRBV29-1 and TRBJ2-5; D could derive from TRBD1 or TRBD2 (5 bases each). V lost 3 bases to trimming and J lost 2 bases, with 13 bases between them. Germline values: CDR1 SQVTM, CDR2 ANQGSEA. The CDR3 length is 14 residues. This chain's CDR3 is CSVDLRGGQETQYF. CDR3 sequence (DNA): TGCAGCGTTGATCTTCGGGGCGGACAAGAGACCCAGTACTTC.